What follows is one T cell receptor beta chain and its context. What this receptor recognizes is not known. Base qualities were left out, and no much larger clone turns up one base away. CDR1 and CDR2, looked up from the germline V gene, are MGHDK and SYGVNS. Inclusive of the bounding cysteine and phenylalanine, the CDR3 is 15 residues long. The read is trimmed to its CDR3 DNA, 45 bases read in frame from base 1. Compared with germline, V lacks 4 bases and J lacks 15 bases; bases without a gene match: 13. These data come from a study of blood T cell repertoires in COVID-19 (dated by TCRdb to about 2020). About the full investigation: The collaborator samples originated in the United States, Italy and Spain and spanned the acute and convalescent phases of COVID-19. The material from the prospective study consisted of cDNA or gDNA derived from T cells, B-cell-depleted T cells, or PBMCs. Deeply sampled blood TCRbeta repertoires from subjects exposed to, actively infected with, or recovered from COVID-19 were included in the dataset. The repertoires were released in a freely available public database meant as a resource for research on the immune response to SARS-CoV-2. Samples came from the ongoing ImmuneRACE study (first 160 participants) plus 1,254 subjects from 6 global collaborators. A de-identified subject ID, COVID-19 status, age in years and sex were almost always included in the sample metadata. Where available, HLA class I and class II types were taken from metadata supplied by the sample provider and were not determined by assay-based typing. What the authors observed across the whole study: The amount of clinical and demographic metadata varied by source and participant and was provided uncurated.

The immunoSEQ Assay, a bias-controlled multiplex PCR, was used to amplify TCRbeta CDR3 regions from genomic DNA. As for the authors' bioinformatics: The number of nucleated cells in each sample was estimated from the amplification of reference gene primers within the assay. Sequence reads were collapsed and filtered to measure the absolute abundance of every unique TCRbeta CDR3 rearrangement. For each sample, productive Simpson clonality was calculated as the square root of Simpson's diversity index over productive rearrangements. In its TCRdb copy, this immuneACCESS table keeps in-frame sequences only and misses some clones. Where compared with another copy, unresolved V genes explain less than half of these, and the others have no known cause. That table is the source of V, J and clone size, and D and trimming were worked out from the DNA. Here the sample has 250,000 to 350,000 clones; 88% occur a single time. The top ten constitute 10% to 12% of the sample.

One collaborating source in Seattle enrolled patients during active infection and followed them longitudinally through the course of disease. The collaborating institutions used their own protocols to collect whole blood in K2EDTA tubes. For TCRbeta analysis, collaborators shipped samples as frozen whole blood, isolated PBMCs, or DNA extracted from either of those sample types. The receptor's source is a woman aged 25 to 39 with COVID-19, enrolled during active disease. The sample consisted of peripheral blood. The receptor chain draws on TRBV25-1 and TRBJ2-1; 12 bases in the junction line up with TRBD2. The DNA sequence reads TGTGCCAGCAGTGTCAGTCTAGCGGGAGGGCCGGCGCGGTTCTTC. Its protein product is CASSVSLAGGPARFF.